This TCR beta chain was documented in a study of glioma-infiltrating T cells after dendritic cell vaccination. With respect to this clone: Its antigen is not known.

Input was roughly 2.2 ug genomic DNA, or all available if less. The PCR used 60 V beta and 13 J beta primers. The repertoire was sequenced with immunoSEQ multiplex PCR; TCRdb's copy has only in-frame clones and lacks some. This repertoire shows approximately 93,000 clones, 85% found once; its top ten account for about 8.5%. Per germline, CDR1 KGHSH and CDR2 LQKENI. The CDR3 totals 15 residues. Trimming shortened V by 2 bases and J by 8 bases, and 13 bases separated the two germline ends. Stated time point: after dendritic cell vaccination, including at tumor progression/relapse. Findings and limits, study-wide: Survival was not directly related to TCR clonality in these patients.

The receptor was isolated from a human donor with glioblastoma. The sample in question was blood, obtained after dendritic cell vaccination. V usage is TRBV18 and J usage is TRBJ1-6, with no clear D. The DNA of the CDR3 is TGTGCCAGCTCACCAGCGGGTCCAAGTTATTCACCCCTCCACTTT. This gives the protein CASSPAGPSYSPLHF.